This T cell receptor (beta chain) was recorded in a study of CD8+CD57+ T cells in acquired aplastic anemia. Study-level information: The study obtained an average of around 2.9 ug of DNA from sorted CD4+ and CD8+ cells.

It was patients with CD8+CD57+ cell expansion by flow cytometry who were chosen for sequencing. The template for TCR beta VDJ and CDR3 sequence profiling was genomic DNA. MiXCR, applied by TCRdb to the reads, yields one record per CDR3 protein. The sample comprises around 180,000 distinct CDR3 sequences, approximately 48% of which are singletons, and over 10% rests with the top ten. V shed 5 bases and J shed 0 bases, with 10 bases lying between them. In germline, CDR1 is SNHLY, CDR2 FYNNEI. CDR3 length equals 14 residues. The table lists this clonotype with a few counts. The chain carries TRBV2 and TRBJ2-5, with D unclear. The TCR originated in a human donor with aplastic anemia. Sample: sorted CD4+, CD8+, or CD8+CD57+ T cells (not recorded which) from PBMCs. The CDR3 DNA is TGTGCCAGCAGTTCCACATTGTACCAAGAGACCCAGTACTTC. Translated: CASSSTLYQETQYF.